Presented here are 27 T cell receptor beta chains from one specimen sequenced in a study of T cell repertoires in cytomegalovirus infection. TCRdb recomputed calls from the reads with MiXCR, one row per CDR3 protein. The sample lists approximately 750,000 distinct CDR3 sequences; under 40% were seen once. The source material was PBMCs. These receptors all come from a human donor in good health (CMV status not recorded). Some clones in this sample may be carry-over from other donors' samples.

In DNA, the CDR3 is TGCAGCGTGGGATCAGGGGACAATGAGCAGTTCTTC. As protein: CSVGSGDNEQFF. The chain uses TRBV29-1 and TRBJ2-1; tentative D call: TRBD1 (6 bases). CDR1 and CDR2 (germline): SQVTM, ANQGSEA. The ends were cut back, 6 bases at V and 5 bases at J, with 11 bases in the middle. The CDR3 length is 12 residues.

V is TRBV4-1 and J is TRBJ2-3; D is uncertain. Looked up from germline, CDR1 is MGHRA and CDR2 is YSYEKL. The CDR3 is 15 residues long. V was clipped by 4 bases and J by 1 base, with 12 bases between them. DNA for the CDR3: TGCGCCAGCAGCCCAATCGACCAGGGCACAGATACGCAGTATTTT. It codes for CASSPIDQGTDTQYF.

The V and J genes are TRBV25-1 and TRBJ2-6; possibly TRBD2 for D (5 bases). With 6 bases removed from V and 0 bases from J, the gap between germline ends came to 12 bases. The germline V gene has CDR1 MGHDK and CDR2 SYGVNS. The CDR3 runs 16 residues. The chain's CDR3 is CASRPTGNSGANVLTF. The CDR3 DNA is TGTGCCAGCAGACCGACGGGAAACTCTGGGGCCAACGTCCTGACTTTC. Looking up the rest from reference TRBV25-1 and TRBJ2-6 gives the full variable domain: EADIYQTPRYLVIGTGKKITLECSQTMGHDKMYWYQQDPGMELHLIHYSYGVNSTEKGDLSSESTVSRIRTEHFPLTLESARPSHTSQYLCASRPTGNSGANVLTFGAGSRLTVL.

The rearrangement uses TRBV5-1 and TRBJ1-6, with TRBD1 identical over 8 bases. The CDR3 consists of 17 residues. Germline CDR1 reads SGHRS; CDR2 reads YFSETQ. The trim removed 1 base at V and 3 bases at J, leaving 6 bases unmatched. CDR3 loop: CASSLITGGGYNSPLHF. CDR3 nucleotides: TGCGCCAGCAGCTTGATAACAGGGGGAGGCTATAATTCACCCCTCCACTTT.

Many counts were recorded for this clonotype. This chain links TRBV7-2 with TRBJ2-2; D uncertain. Germline lookup yields CDR1 SGHTA and CDR2 FQGNSA. The CDR3 loop spans 14 amino acids. Trimming stripped 5 bases from V and 5 bases from J, with 12 bases between. Here the CDR3 DNA reads TGTGCCAGCAGCCCTGACGGGCGGACCGGGGAGCTGTTTTTT. Translating gives CASSPDGRTGELFF.

The V and J genes are TRBV20-1 and TRBJ2-7; D may be TRBD1 or TRBD2 (5 bases each). The CDR3 is made up of 12 amino acids. Germline V lookup: CDR1 DFQATT, CDR2 SNEGSKA (reference sequence). Trimming removed 0 bases from V and 6 bases from J, with 9 bases in between. CDR3 sequence reads: CSARDRDLEQYF. DNA of the CDR3: TGCAGTGCTAGAGACAGGGACCTCGAGCAGTACTTC.

To note about this clonotype: This could be a read error, since a much larger clone is one nucleotide away. V and J are TRBV7-3 and TRBJ2-1; 10 bases are shared with TRBD1. The germline CDR1 and CDR2 sequences are SGHTA and FQGTGA. The CDR3 contains 15 residues. CDR3 sequence reads: CASSLETGGYKEQFF. The CDR3 DNA sequence: TGTGCCAGCAGCTTAGAGACAGGGGGCTACAAGGAGCAGTTCTTC.

The chain couples TRBV6-2 or TRBV6-3 to TRBJ1-2; the match to TRBD1 covers 9 bases. J lost 7 bases, V lost 0 bases, and 6 bases had no gene match. Germline assignment: CDR1 MNHEY and CDR2 SVGEGT. The CDR3 loop spans 15 amino acids. Here the CDR3 reads CASSYSGQGKVGYTF. DNA for the CDR3: TGTGCCAGCAGTTACTCCGGACAGGGGAAAGTTGGCTACACCTTC.

Worth noting for this clonotype: This could be a read error, since a much larger clone is one nucleotide away. V is TRBV12-3 or TRBV12-4 and J is TRBJ1-1; a weak D match, TRBD1 (5 bases). The CDR3 is made up of 13 amino acids. In nucleotides, the CDR3 is TGTGCCAGCAGTTTAACCGGGACCACTGAATCTTTCTTT. This encodes CASSLTGTTESFF.

About this clonotype itself: One end of the junction does not line up with germline, which may come from a read error. The gene calls are TRBV9 and TRBJ1-2, with D unclear. This CDR3 spans 14 amino acids. The germline gives CDR1 SGDLS, CDR2 YYNGEE. Here the CDR3 DNA reads TGCGCCAGCAGCGTGGATCCATTAGGGAATGGCTACACCTTC. The encoded protein is CASSVDPLGNGYTF.

This clonotype showed up many times. The chain employs TRBV12-3 or TRBV12-4 and TRBJ1-1; D remains unclear. This CDR3 is 13 amino acids long. Deletions cut 5 bases from V and 4 bases from J, with 11 bases between. CDR3 protein: CASSRSGGTEAFF. The CDR3 DNA reads as TGTGCCAGCAGTAGGTCGGGCGGCACTGAAGCTTTCTTT.

This chain uses TRBV2 with TRBJ1-5; perhaps TRBD1 as D (5 bases). The CDR3 totals 15 residues. V was trimmed by 5 bases and J by 2 bases, leaving 13 bases between them. Germline V gene data show CDR1 as SNHLY and CDR2 as FYNNEI. The CDR3 protein is CASSRGALGNQPQHF. As DNA, the CDR3 is TGTGCCAGCAGTCGAGGGGCTTTAGGCAATCAGCCCCAGCATTTT. Combining the CDR3 with reference TRBV2 and TRBJ1-5 gives the whole variable domain EPEVTQTPSHQVTQMGQEVILRCVPISNHLYFYWYRQILGQKVEFLVSFYNNEISEKSEIFDDQFSVERPDGSNFTLKIRSTKLEDSAMYFCASSRGALGNQPQHFGDGTRLSIL.

This chain connects TRBV28 to TRBJ1-4; a weak D match, TRBD1 (5 bases). The CDR3 is made up of 14 amino acids. Trimming took 2 bases from V and 5 from J, leaving 9 bases between them. CDR1 is MDHEN and CDR2 is SYDVKM in the germline V gene. CDR3 DNA sequence: TGTGCCAGCAGTTTAAGGGGTCGGAATGAAAAACTGTTTTTT. It is translated as CASSLRGRNEKLFF.

This clonotype has a handful of counts. J is TRBJ2-1 and V is TRBV27; D remains ambiguous. This CDR3 region has 15 residues. V lost 2 bases to trimming and J lost 4 bases, with 12 bases between them. CDR1 is MNHEY, CDR2 SMNVEV, per germline (reference sequence). The CDR3 spells CASSLGGVGYNEQFF. In DNA form, the CDR3 reads TGTGCCAGCAGTTTAGGTGGGGTCGGGTACAATGAGCAGTTCTTC.

This clonotype has more than one count but fewer than ten. V and J are TRBV6-5 and TRBJ1-4; perhaps TRBD1 as D (5 bases). Trimming shortened V by 2 bases and J by 5 bases, and 18 bases separated the two germline ends. The V gene's germline CDR1 is MNHEY and CDR2 SVGAGI. The CDR3 has 17 amino acids. In DNA, the CDR3 is TGTGCCAGCAGTTACCGAATCCTCAGGGATAGAAATGAAAAACTGTTTTTT. It translates to CASSYRILRDRNEKLFF.

This rearrangement joins TRBV28 to TRBJ1-1, with 9 bases lining up with TRBD1. V gave up 7 bases and J gave up 5 bases; unmatched junction bases: 11. CDR3 length: 15 amino acids. From germline, CDR1 is MDHEN and CDR2 SYDVKM. The CDR3 nucleotides read TGTGCCAGCATCCCAAACAGGGGGCACGGGACTGAAGCTTTCTTT. The encoded protein is CASIPNRGHGTEAFF. Looking up the rest from reference TRBV28 and TRBJ1-1 gives the full variable domain: DVKVTQSSRYLVKRTGEKVFLECVQDMDHENMFWYRQDPGLGLRLIYFSYDVKMKEKGDIPEGYSVSREKKERFSLILESASTNQTSMYLCASIPNRGHGTEAFFGQGTRLTVV.

The chain employs TRBV12-3 or TRBV12-4 and TRBJ1-6; TRBD1 is a possible D gene (6 bases). The V end was cut by 6 bases, the J end by 3 bases, with 9 bases between. The CDR3 is 14 residues long. CDR3 amino acids: CASRTGFYNSPLHF. Written as DNA, the CDR3 is TGTGCCAGCAGGACAGGTTTCTATAATTCACCCCTCCACTTT.

This rearrangement joins TRBV19 to TRBJ1-5, with D unclear. The CDR3 loop spans 16 amino acids. The V end was cut by 3 bases, the J end by 1 base, with 13 bases between. Looked up from germline, CDR1 is LNHDA and CDR2 is SQIVND (reference sequence). CDR3 in DNA: TGTGCCAGTAGTATTAGGGTCCCTGGGAGCAATCAGCCCCAGCATTTT. Amino acid sequence: CASSIRVPGSNQPQHF.

With respect to this clonotype: The conserved closing phenylalanine or tryptophan is absent in this CDR3, likely reflecting a read error. V gene TRBV7-8 combines with J gene TRBJ2-3; D could derive from TRBD1 or TRBD2 (6 bases each). The CDR3 extends over 15 amino acids. Germline CDR1 is SGHVS and CDR2 is FQNEAQ. V lost 2 bases and J 2 bases, leaving 11 bases between the germline ends. The CDR3 loop is CASSLLPGATDTQYC. CDR3 coding DNA: TGTGCCAGCAGCTTATTGCCGGGGGCCACAGATACGCAGTATTGT.

Concerning this clonotype itself: A much larger clone lies one base from this, so it may be a read error. The final CDR3 position lacks the conserved phenylalanine or tryptophan, pointing to a likely read error. The V and J genes are TRBV7-6 and TRBJ2-7, with D perhaps assigned TRBD1 or TRBD2 (6 bases each). From germline, CDR1 is SGHVS and CDR2 FNYEAQ. V lost 1 base to trimming and J lost 5 bases, with 12 bases between them. The CDR3 is made up of 14 amino acids. The CDR3 sequence is CASSLGGAVDEQYL. CDR3 coding DNA: TGTGCCAGCAGCTTAGGGGGGGCGGTCGACGAGCAGTACTTA.

V is TRBV12-5 and J is TRBJ2-1; TRBD2 is a possible D gene (5 bases). Trimming took 2 bases from V and 2 from J, leaving 16 bases between them. Germline V gives CDR1 LGHNT, CDR2 FRNRAP. The CDR3 runs 17 residues. As DNA, the CDR3 is TGTGCTAGTGGTTTGCATCTTACTAGATCCCCCTACAATGAGCAGTTCTTC. It specifies CASGLHLTRSPYNEQFF.

In this sample, this clonotype turned up a few times. The chain combines TRBV28 with TRBJ2-7; D remains ambiguous. V was shortened by 3 bases and J by 3 bases, with 18 bases between the two germline ends. This CDR3 comprises 16 residues. CDR1 and CDR2 from the germline V gene are MDHEN and SYDVKM. CDR3 DNA sequence: TGTGCCAGCAGTTTCCCGACCTTCCATCCAGACTACGAGCAGTACTTC. This gives the protein CASSFPTFHPDYEQYF.

This clonotype was counted once. The J gene is TRBJ1-2, the V gene TRBV2; D ambiguous. The V end lost 7 bases, the J end lost 0 bases, and 9 bases lay between the germline ends. The CDR3 sequence is 13 residues long. Looked up from germline, CDR1 is SNHLY and CDR2 is FYNNEI. The CDR3 is CASTEAPNYGYTF. CDR3 coding DNA: TGTGCCAGCACCGAAGCTCCTAACTATGGCTACACCTTC.

This clonotype showed up just once. The V call is TRBV2, the J call TRBJ2-2; the D gene is possibly TRBD2 (5 bases). CDR1 and CDR2 (germline): SNHLY, FYNNEI. The CDR3 covers 14 residues. The V end was cut by 5 bases, the J end by 5 bases, with 12 bases between. The CDR3 spells CASSTTISTGELFF. As DNA, the CDR3 is TGTGCCAGCAGTACGACTATTAGTACCGGGGAGCTGTTTTTT.

This clonotype was counted only a few times. The gene calls are TRBV11-2 and TRBJ1-4, with 9 nucleotides matching TRBD1. This CDR3 spans 14 amino acids. Per germline, CDR1 SGHAT and CDR2 FQNNGV. After removal of 5 bases from V and 8 bases from J, the junction contained 6 bases not matched to a gene. The DNA for the CDR3 is TGTGCCAGCAGCCGCGGACAGGGGCTCGAAAAACTGTTTTTT. The encoded protein is CASSRGQGLEKLFF.

The rearrangement links TRBV10-3 to TRBJ1-2, with D possibly TRBD1 on 6 matching bases. V gave up 6 bases and J gave up 3 bases, with 14 bases separating them. Germline V gives CDR1 ENHRY, CDR2 SYGVKD. This CDR3 region has 14 residues. In nucleotides, the CDR3 is TGTGCCATCAGAGAACAGGGAGTCGACTATGGCTACACCTTC. This gives the protein CAIREQGVDYGYTF.

This clonotype was found a few times. This rearrangement joins TRBV7-6 to TRBJ2-3; D call uncertain. This CDR3 has 14 amino acids. Looked up from germline, CDR1 is SGHVS and CDR2 is FNYEAQ. V was pared by 1 base and J by 1 base, with 6 bases between. The CDR3 DNA reads as TGTGCCAGCAGCTTAGATCTTCGCACAGATACGCAGTATTTT. The encoded protein is CASSLDLRTDTQYF.